Listed here are 25 T cell receptor beta chains from one sample, sequenced in a study of PD-1 blockade in classical Hodgkin lymphoma (dated by TCRdb to the early 2020s). The sample's time point label, in plain terms: cycle 1 day 1 (C1D1), immediately before nivolumab initiation. Every trial patient had relapsed after autologous stem cell transplantation, and cohorts A, B and C differed in prior brentuximab vedotin exposure. Library generation was performed with the immunoSEQ multiplex PCR assay. Here the immuneACCESS table is served through TCRdb, limited to in-frame sequences with V and J called. Missing clones are a known gap in these copies; in checked studies unresolved V genes cover under half, and the rest lacks a known reason. This sample lists approximately 60,000 clones; roughly nine tenths were detected once. Jointly, the top ten make up approximately 9.9% of the sample. Sequencing used peripheral blood mononuclear cells (PBMCs), obtained at baseline. All receptors come from a human donor with classical Hodgkin lymphoma.

The chain links TRBV5-1 to TRBJ2-5; no clear D gene. CDR3 length: 13 amino acids. Trimming cost V 7 bases and J 4 bases, with 14 bases left between them. Per germline, CDR1 SGHRS and CDR2 YFSETQ. As DNA, the CDR3 is TGCGCCAGCGGACCATACACCGGAGAGACCCAGTACTTC. This translates into CASGPYTGETQYF.

The chain is built from TRBV28 and TRBJ1-4; D perhaps matches TRBD1 (6 bases). The CDR3 consists of 14 residues. V was trimmed by 2 bases and J by 8 bases, leaving 12 bases between them. CDR1 MDHEN and CDR2 SYDVKM come from the germline V gene. The CDR3 reads CASSLGGAREKLFF. The CDR3 DNA reads TGTGCCAGCAGTTTAGGGGGGGCGAGGGAAAAACTGTTTTTT.

The chain employs TRBV7-9 and TRBJ2-3; the D gene is possibly TRBD2 (5 bases). Germline-derived CDR1 and CDR2 are SEHNR and FQNEAQ (reference sequence). V was clipped by 6 bases and J by 1 base, with 23 bases between them. The CDR3 is 18 amino acids. The CDR3 loop reads CASSYYPVGLGCTDTQYF. In DNA, the CDR3 is TGTGCCAGCAGTTATTACCCAGTCGGACTGGGTTGCACAGATACGCAGTATTTT. Variable domain in full (rest from reference TRBV7-9 and TRBJ2-3): DTGVSQNPRHKITKRGQNVTFRCDPISEHNRLYWYRQTLGQGPEFLTYFQNEAQLEKSRLLSDRFSAERPKGSFSTLEIQRTEQGDSAMYLCASSYYPVGLGCTDTQYFGPGTRLTVL.

This chain joins TRBV27 and TRBJ2-1; tentatively, D is TRBD2 (7 bases). Trimming took off 6 bases at V and 4 bases at J, with 16 bases between the two ends. The V gene's germline CDR1 is MNHEY and CDR2 SMNVEV (reference sequence). CDR3 length: 15 residues. The CDR3 DNA reads as TGTGCCAGCAGAGGGGGGGCCGTAGGGTACAATGAGCAGTTCTTC. The encoded protein is CASRGGAVGYNEQFF.

The chain is built from TRBV6-6 and TRBJ1-2, with D perhaps matching TRBD1 (5 bases). CDR3 length equals 15 residues. Germline assignment: CDR1 MNHNY and CDR2 SVGAGI (reference sequence). V was pared by 0 bases and J by 4 bases, with 12 bases between. This chain's CDR3 is CASSYSVGGAYGYTF. CDR3 coding DNA: TGTGCCAGCAGTTACTCGGTGGGAGGGGCCTATGGCTACACCTTC.

The V and J genes are TRBV9 and TRBJ2-2; D ambiguous. Trimming took 0 bases from V and 3 from J, leaving 6 bases between them. Germline lookup yields CDR1 SGDLS and CDR2 YYNGEE. The CDR3 spans 14 residues. As DNA, the CDR3 is TGTGCCAGCAGCGTAGCGTCCTACACCGGGGAGCTGTTTTTT. Translation: CASSVASYTGELFF.

The chain links TRBV5-6 to TRBJ2-1; 9 nucleotides align to TRBD1. V was clipped by 2 bases and J by 12 bases; unmatched bases: 3. This CDR3 spans 12 amino acids. Germline V CDR1 and CDR2: SGHDT, YYEEEE. The CDR3 DNA sequence: TGTGCCAGCAGCTTTTCGGGACAGGGGCAGTTCTTC. It specifies CASSFSGQGQFF.

This rearrangement joins TRBV5-1 to TRBJ1-2; 8 bases match TRBD1. This CDR3 is 17 amino acids long. Germline loops: CDR1 SGHRS, CDR2 YFSETQ. Germline trimming cut 1 base from V and 5 bases from J; bases unmatched to any gene: 13. The CDR3 nucleotides read TGCGCCAGCAGCTTGTTGACTCCCAGGGGGCTAGGTTATGGCTACACCTTC. It encodes CASSLLTPRGLGYGYTF.

The chain is built from TRBV19 and TRBJ2-5; maybe TRBD1 (5 bases). Trimming took off 5 bases at V and 2 bases at J, with 21 bases between the two ends. Germline CDR1 reads LNHDA; CDR2 reads SQIVND (reference sequence). The CDR3 length is 17 residues. The CDR3: CASSAPAQGRWQETQYF. The CDR3 DNA follows: TGTGCCAGTAGTGCTCCCGCTCAGGGAAGGTGGCAAGAGACCCAGTACTTC. Filled out from reference TRBV19 and TRBJ2-5, the complete variable domain reads DGGITQSPKYLFRKEGQNVTLSCEQNLNHDAMYWYRQDPGQGLRLIYYSQIVNDFQKGDIAEGYSVSREKKESFPLTVTSAQKNPTAFYLCASSAPAQGRWQETQYFGPGTRLLVL.

The chain uses TRBV6-6 and TRBJ1-5; D might be TRBD1 (5 bases). The germline V gene encodes CDR1 MNHNY and CDR2 SVGAGI (reference sequence). Between the trimmed V and J ends, which lost 4 bases and 2 bases, there was a span of 9 bases. There are 14 residues in the CDR3. The CDR3 nucleotides are TGTGCCAGCAGTTTCAGGGTTGGCAATCAGCCCCAGCATTTT. Translation gives CASSFRVGNQPQHF.

As for this clone: At the DNA level, this CDR3 is encoded by other sequences in the same sample as well. The chain has TRBV6-6 and TRBJ2-7, with D perhaps TRBD2 (6 bases). The CDR3 runs 16 residues. The V gene lost 0 bases and the J gene lost 2 bases, with 14 bases spanning the gap. Per germline, CDR1 MNHNY and CDR2 SVGAGI (reference sequence). This CDR3 is CASSYSTGTGAYEQYF. The CDR3 DNA sequence: TGTGCCAGCAGTTACTCAACCGGGACGGGGGCCTACGAGCAGTACTTC.

The chain carries TRBV18 and TRBJ1-3; D is uncertain. The CDR3 has 16 amino acids. With 2 bases removed from V and 0 bases from J, the gap between germline ends came to 11 bases. Germline V gene lookup returns CDR1 KGHSH and CDR2 LQKENI. CDR3 nucleotide sequence: TGTGCCAGCTCACCAGAACTCTACAACTCTGGAAACACCATATATTTT. It specifies CASSPELYNSGNTIYF.

The chain has TRBV28 and TRBJ2-3, with a possible D match to TRBD2 (6 bases). The CDR3 is 19 residues long. Trimming removed 3 bases at V and 0 bases at J, with 22 bases between. Germline values: CDR1 MDHEN, CDR2 SYDVKM. DNA of the CDR3: TGTGCCAGCAGTTTTCGTGGGGACTCATGGAAACCTAGCACAGATACGCAGTATTTT. Protein: CASSFRGDSWKPSTDTQYF. The full variable domain, in which reference TRBV28 and TRBJ2-3 provide the parts outside the CDR3, is DVKVTQSSRYLVKRTGEKVFLECVQDMDHENMFWYRQDPGLGLRLIYFSYDVKMKEKGDIPEGYSVSREKKERFSLILESASTNQTSMYLCASSFRGDSWKPSTDTQYFGPGTRLTVL.

The rearrangement joins TRBV28 to TRBJ1-6; 7 bases are a match to TRBD1. With V trimmed by 6 bases and J by 10 bases, 6 bases remained unmatched. The CDR3 runs 13 residues. Germline values: CDR1 MDHEN, CDR2 SYDVKM. As DNA, the CDR3 is TGTGCCAGCAGGGTCACAGGGGAATCACCCCTCCACTTT. It is translated as CASRVTGESPLHF.

The V gene is TRBV28, the J gene TRBJ2-5, with 9 bases identical to TRBD2. Germline CDR1 and CDR2: MDHEN and SYDVKM. There are 14 residues in the CDR3. V lost 3 bases to trimming and J lost 3 bases; unmatched junction nucleotides: 2. CDR3 nucleotide sequence: TGTGCCAGCAGTTTCCGACTAGCGGAAGAGACCCAGTACTTC. Protein product: CASSFRLAEETQYF. Supplemented by reference TRBV28 and TRBJ2-5, the full variable domain reads DVKVTQSSRYLVKRTGEKVFLECVQDMDHENMFWYRQDPGLGLRLIYFSYDVKMKEKGDIPEGYSVSREKKERFSLILESASTNQTSMYLCASSFRLAEETQYFGPGTRLLVL.

The V gene is TRBV5-1, the J gene TRBJ2-1; 8 nucleotides align to TRBD2. The V segment lost 0 bases and the J segment 8 bases; nucleotides outside the gene matches: 13. The CDR3 runs to 17 residues. Germline loops: CDR1 SGHRS, CDR2 YFSETQ. In DNA, the CDR3 is TGCGCCAGCAGCTTGGGAAGCGGGAGTAAAGGGTTCGATGAGCAGTTCTTC. It encodes CASSLGSGSKGFDEQFF.

The CDR3 region is CASIGQYNEQFF. The CDR3 bases are TGTGCCAGCATCGGTCAGTACAATGAGCAGTTCTTC. The J gene is TRBJ2-1, the V gene TRBV5-4, with D unresolved. CDR1 and CDR2 from the germline V gene are SGHNT and YYREEE (reference sequence). The CDR3 extends over 12 amino acids. Trimming stripped 6 bases from V and 4 bases from J, with 8 bases between. Drawing the rest from reference TRBV5-4 and TRBJ2-1, the complete variable domain is ETGVTQSPTHLIKTRGQQVTLRCSSQSGHNTVSWYQQALGQGPQFIFQYYREEENGRGNFPPRFSGLQFPNYSSELNVNALELDDSALYLCASIGQYNEQFFGPGTRLTVL.

V gene TRBV6-5 combines with J gene TRBJ1-2; possibly TRBD1 for D (5 bases). The CDR3 has 13 residues. Germline CDR1 and CDR2: MNHEY and SVGAGI. V shed 5 bases and J shed 3 bases, with 10 bases lying between them. The CDR3 nucleotides are TGTGCCAGCAGTCACGGGGGAGACTATGGCTACACCTTC. Translation: CASSHGGDYGYTF.

The rearrangement uses TRBV27 and TRBJ2-7; the D gene could be TRBD1 or TRBD2 (5 bases each). Germline V gene sequence: CDR1 MNHEY, CDR2 SMNVEV (reference sequence). The CDR3 contains 15 residues. V was cut by 3 bases and J by 4 bases, with 16 bases left in between. The CDR3 reads CASSLVGLGPYEQYF. CDR3 bases: TGTGCCAGCAGTTTGGTGGGTTTGGGACCTTACGAGCAGTACTTC.

The chain uses TRBV4-1 and TRBJ1-5, with D uncertain. V was cut by 4 bases and J by 5 bases, with 9 bases left in between. This CDR3 is 13 amino acids long. Germline loops: CDR1 MGHRA, CDR2 YSYEKL. The CDR3 protein is CASSLTADQPQHF. CDR3 DNA sequence: TGCGCCAGCAGCCTTACAGCGGATCAGCCCCAGCATTTT.

The chain carries TRBV27 and TRBJ1-5, with TRBD1 identical over 8 bases. V was pared by 6 bases and J by 1 base, with 2 bases of the junction left unmatched. Germline V gene sequence: CDR1 MNHEY, CDR2 SMNVEV (reference sequence). CDR3 size: 14 residues. CDR3 bases: TGTGCCAGCAGCCGGGACAGGAGCAATCAGCCCCAGCATTTT. Translated: CASSRDRSNQPQHF.

This clone was seen a handful of times. V usage is TRBV27 and J usage is TRBJ1-5; a weak D match, TRBD1 (5 bases). CDR1 and CDR2 from the germline V gene are MNHEY and SMNVEV (reference sequence). CDR3 length: 15 residues. V was cut by 6 bases and J by 6 bases, with 18 bases left in between. The CDR3 bases are TGTGCCAGCAGCCCTGGGGCCGGGCCGGTTCAGCCCCAGCATTTT. Amino acids: CASSPGAGPVQPQHF.

The CDR3: CASSLSPSGFSGNTIYF. CDR3 DNA sequence: TGCGCCAGCAGCCTAAGCCCTTCCGGATTCTCTGGAAACACCATATATTTT. V usage is TRBV4-1 and J usage is TRBJ1-3, with no clear D. V lost 4 bases to trimming and J lost 0 bases, with 16 bases between them. CDR3 length: 17 residues. Germline assignment: CDR1 MGHRA and CDR2 YSYEKL.

V gene TRBV19 combines with J gene TRBJ2-5; D is unclear. This CDR3 is built from 13 residues. V was clipped by 5 bases and J by 5 bases, with 12 bases between them. The germline V gene encodes CDR1 LNHDA and CDR2 SQIVND (reference sequence). The CDR3: CASSDGEGETQYF. The CDR3 nucleotides read TGTGCCAGTAGTGATGGGGAAGGTGAGACCCAGTACTTC. Drawing the rest from reference TRBV19 and TRBJ2-5, the complete variable domain is DGGITQSPKYLFRKEGQNVTLSCEQNLNHDAMYWYRQDPGQGLRLIYYSQIVNDFQKGDIAEGYSVSREKKESFPLTVTSAQKNPTAFYLCASSDGEGETQYFGPGTRLLVL.

This clone was recorded once. This chain links TRBV10-3 with TRBJ2-1; D uncertain. Germline loops: CDR1 ENHRY, CDR2 SYGVKD. Trimming cost V 4 bases and J 0 bases, with 7 bases left between them. This CDR3 is built from 14 residues. Here the CDR3 reads CAISGQSSYNEQFF. The CDR3 bases are TGTGCCATCAGTGGGCAGAGCTCCTACAATGAGCAGTTCTTC.